The T cell receptor (beta chain) under discussion was sequenced for a study of cytomegalovirus exposure and HLA in healthy donors. The wider study: From HLA-typed donors, an early data release held 70 million to 100 million unique TCRs. Notes on the study in general: Follow-up analysis found HLA locus-dependent TCR association rates, highest for DRB1 and lowest for HLA-C. Associated with HLA alleles at 0.05 false discovery rate in a later analysis were about 17,000 TCR beta sequences.

To note about this clone: Its specificity is not known.

This PCR relied on a set of 60 Vbeta primers and 13 Jbeta primers. Libraries were prepared by immunoSEQ multiplex PCR; TCRdb keeps only in-frame clonotypes and omits some of them. The sample has 150,000 to 160,000 clones, about 80% seen once. The sequencing input was PBMCs. This sequence originates from a man aged 25 to 40 in good health and CMV-seropositive.

Here the CDR3 DNA reads TGTGCCAGCTCACCGTCCAGGGGAATGAACACTGAAGCTTTCTTT. Its translation is CASSPSRGMNTEAFF. This rearrangement joins TRBV18 to TRBJ1-1; tentative D call: TRBD1 (6 bases). Germline assignment: CDR1 KGHSH and CDR2 LQKENI. The ends were cut back, 3 bases at V and 0 bases at J, with 11 bases in the middle. The CDR3 runs 15 residues. The full variable domain, completed using reference TRBV18 and TRBJ1-1, is NAGVMQNPRHLVRRRGQEARLRCSPMKGHSHVYWYRQLPEEGLKFMVYLQKENIIDESGMPKERFSAEFPKEGPSILRIQQVVRGDSAAYFCASSPSRGMNTEAFFGQGTRLTVV.